These 19 T cell receptor beta chains share one sample of origin, sequenced in a study of glioma-infiltrating T cells after dendritic cell vaccination. The method was immunoSEQ multiplex PCR; TCRdb's version includes in-frame clones alone and lacks a portion of them. The sample records about 21,000 clones, 70% to 80% being singletons. The sample was blood, taken before dendritic cell vaccination. These receptors originate from a human donor with glioblastoma.

The chain joins TRBV7-3 to TRBJ2-3, with 10 bases matching TRBD2. The germline V gene encodes CDR1 SGHTA and CDR2 FQGTGA. V lost 0 bases, J lost 4 bases, and 1 base stayed unmatched. The CDR3 runs 15 residues. This CDR3 is CASSLTSGRSDTQYF. CDR3 DNA sequence: TGTGCCAGCAGCTTAACTAGCGGGAGGTCAGATACGCAGTATTTT.

V is TRBV9 and J is TRBJ2-2, with TRBD2 identical over 13 bases. The CDR3 is 16 amino acids. The junction had 5 bases not matched to a gene; V was cut back by 2 bases and J by 7 bases. The germline V gene encodes CDR1 SGDLS and CDR2 YYNGEE. The CDR3 coding sequence is TGTGCCAGCAGCGTGGGGACTAGCGGGACGGGCGGGGAGCTGTTTTTT. Residues: CASSVGTSGTGGELFF.

The gene calls are TRBV5-4 and TRBJ2-7, with TRBD2 matching 8 bases. Germline trimming cut 4 bases from V and 2 bases from J; bases unmatched to any gene: 5. The germline CDR1 and CDR2 sequences are SGHNT and YYREEE (reference sequence). The CDR3 loop spans 14 amino acids. CDR3 sequence reads: CASSIRTSPYEQYF. The CDR3 DNA follows: TGTGCCAGCAGCATTCGGACTAGCCCCTACGAGCAGTACTTC.

This clone was counted a single time. The rearrangement joins TRBV6-1 to TRBJ2-3; TRBD2 matches at 10 bases. The CDR3 is 16 amino acids. J gave up 4 bases and V 4 bases, and 8 bases lay outside the gene matches. Germline-derived CDR1 and CDR2 are MNHNS and SASEGT. This chain's CDR3 is CASSVSSGSGSDTQYF. The DNA for the CDR3 is TGTGCCAGCAGTGTCTCTAGCGGGAGTGGGTCAGATACGCAGTATTTT.

The chain recombines TRBV7-3 with TRBJ2-2; a possible D gene is TRBD2 (5 bases). Looked up from germline, CDR1 is SGHTA and CDR2 is FQGTGA. The V gene lost 5 bases and the J gene lost 4 bases, with 8 bases spanning the gap. The CDR3 length is 13 residues. The CDR3 DNA follows: TGTGCCAGCAGCCCAAGCGGCACCGGGGAGCTGTTTTTT. Translated, it gives CASSPSGTGELFF.

The chain employs TRBV18 and TRBJ2-1, with 9 bases identical to TRBD2. V was clipped by 0 bases and J by 3 bases; unmatched bases: 15. Germline V gene sequence: CDR1 KGHSH, CDR2 LQKENI. CDR3 length: 20 residues. In DNA form, the CDR3 reads TGTGCCAGCTCACCACCGATAGAACGACTAGCGGTAAAATACTACAATGAGCAGTTCTTC. Protein product: CASSPPIERLAVKYYNEQFF.

The J gene is TRBJ2-5, the V gene TRBV7-9; D is uncertain. CDR1 is SEHNR, CDR2 FQNEAQ, per germline (reference sequence). V was shortened by 0 bases and J by 5 bases, with 4 bases between the two germline ends. The CDR3 sequence is 12 residues long. DNA for the CDR3: TGTGCCAGCAGCTTAGCGTCGGAGACCCAGTACTTC. Translation: CASSLASETQYF.

V usage is TRBV7-2 and J usage is TRBJ2-2; no firm D call. The length of the CDR3 is 16 residues. CDR1 is SGHTA, CDR2 FQGNSA, per germline. V dropped 6 bases and J dropped 0 bases, with 14 bases sitting between them. CDR3 nucleotides: TGTGCCAGCAGACCCCCTCGCGGTACGAACACCGGGGAGCTGTTTTTT. Amino acid sequence: CASRPPRGTNTGELFF.

By share, this clone counts as medium-sized. The chain employs TRBV19 and TRBJ2-1; 10 bases align to TRBD1. In germline, CDR1 is LNHDA, CDR2 SQIVND (reference sequence). The CDR3 runs 14 residues. The V gene end was trimmed by 1 base and the J gene end by 6 bases; junction bases not matched to a gene: 0. CDR3 amino acids: CASSIGTGGNEQFF. DNA of the CDR3: TGTGCCAGTAGTATAGGGACAGGGGGCAATGAGCAGTTCTTC.

The chain employs TRBV5-1 and TRBJ2-2; 8 bases agree with TRBD1. V dropped 4 bases and J dropped 7; count of bases not matched to a gene: 6. CDR1 is SGHRS, CDR2 YFSETQ, per germline. The CDR3 covers 14 residues. The CDR3 DNA is TGCGCCAGCAGCCCGCGGACAGGGATCGGGGAGCTGTTTTTT. Protein product: CASSPRTGIGELFF.

J is TRBJ2-7 and V is TRBV4-2; weak D call: TRBD1 (5 bases). The length of the CDR3 is 13 residues. V lost 1 base to trimming and J lost 8 bases, with 12 bases between them. Germline CDR1 LGHNA, CDR2 YNFKEQ. The CDR3 bases are TGTGCCAGCAGCCAAGCAGGGATAGCCAAGCAGTACTTC. Its protein is CASSQAGIAKQYF.

The chain combines TRBV4-1 with TRBJ1-2, with 8 bases that match TRBD1. The trim removed 6 bases at V and 4 bases at J, leaving 7 bases unmatched. Germline assignment: CDR1 MGHRA and CDR2 YSYEKL. The CDR3 has 14 amino acids. The CDR3 DNA follows: TGCGCCAGCAGTTCGGACAGGGCGGTCTATGGCTACACCTTC. Protein product: CASSSDRAVYGYTF.

The J gene is TRBJ2-3, the V gene TRBV29-1, with D possibly matching TRBD1 (5 bases). V was shortened by 4 bases and J by 1 base, with 18 bases between the two germline ends. Germline V gene lookup returns CDR1 SQVTM and CDR2 ANQGSEA. The CDR3 totals 16 residues. This CDR3 reads CSVVSRGRARTDTQYF. CDR3 in DNA: TGCAGCGTTGTGTCCCGCGGCAGGGCCCGCACAGATACGCAGTATTTT.

Only one count was recorded for this clone. The rearrangement joins TRBV14 to TRBJ2-1; 10 bases fit TRBD2. This CDR3 is 15 amino acids long. Germline trimming cut 2 bases from V and 4 bases from J; bases unmatched to any gene: 2. The germline gives CDR1 SGHDN, CDR2 FVKESK. Here the CDR3 DNA reads TGTGCCAGCAGCCAACAAGCGGGAGGGTACAATGAGCAGTTCTTC. It specifies CASSQQAGGYNEQFF. Looking up the rest from reference TRBV14 and TRBJ2-1 gives the full variable domain: EAGVTQFPSHSVIEKGQTVTLRCDPISGHDNLYWYRRVMGKEIKFLLHFVKESKQDESGMPNNRFLAERTGGTYSTLKVQPAELEDSGVYFCASSQQAGGYNEQFFGPGTRLTVL.

The chain recombines TRBV2 with TRBJ2-3, with D unresolved. The germline V gene encodes CDR1 SNHLY and CDR2 FYNNEI. This CDR3 has 10 amino acids. V gave up 6 bases and J gave up 6 bases, with 4 bases separating them. In DNA, the CDR3 is TGTGCCAGCAGGACTGATACGCAGTATTTT. Translating gives CASRTDTQYF.

J is TRBJ1-6 and V is TRBV30, with 7 bases aligning to TRBD1. The CDR3 is made up of 15 amino acids. The V segment lost 0 bases and the J segment 4 bases; nucleotides outside the gene matches: 3. The germline gives CDR1 GTSNPN, CDR2 SVGIG (reference sequence). Here the CDR3 DNA reads TGTGCCTGGAGTGTCGGGACAGAGTATAATTCACCCCTCCACTTT. This sequence encodes CAWSVGTEYNSPLHF.

The genes are TRBV27 and TRBJ2-7; D ambiguous. V was shortened by 2 bases and J by 5 bases, with 10 bases between the two germline ends. The germline V gene has CDR1 MNHEY and CDR2 SMNVEV (reference sequence). The CDR3 sequence is 13 residues long. CDR3 coding DNA: TGTGCCAGCAGTTTAACAATTATGCACGAGCAGTACTTC. Translated, it gives CASSLTIMHEQYF.

The rearrangement links TRBV9 to TRBJ2-1; 11 nucleotides agree with TRBD2. The V gene end was trimmed by 0 bases and the J gene end by 7 bases; junction bases not matched to a gene: 9. This CDR3 comprises 17 residues. Germline CDR1 and CDR2: SGDLS and YYNGEE. In DNA, the CDR3 is TGTGCCAGCAGCGTAGATATCAGGTCTAGCGGGAGGAATGAGCAGTTCTTC. Its translation: CASSVDIRSSGRNEQFF. Together with reference TRBV9 and TRBJ2-1, the CDR3 gives the full variable domain: DSGVTQTPKHLITATGQRVTLRCSPRSGDLSVYWYQQSLDQGLQFLIQYYNGEERAKGNILERFSAQQFPDLHSELNLSSLELGDSALYFCASSVDIRSSGRNEQFFGPGTRLTVL.

This chain links TRBV28 with TRBJ2-6; D is unresolved. The germline V gene encodes CDR1 MDHEN and CDR2 SYDVKM. The CDR3 has 15 amino acids. V was shortened by 3 bases and J by 0 bases, with 6 bases between the two germline ends. CDR3 amino acids: CASSFEHSGANVLTF. The CDR3 DNA reads as TGTGCCAGCAGTTTCGAGCACTCTGGGGCCAACGTCCTGACTTTC.